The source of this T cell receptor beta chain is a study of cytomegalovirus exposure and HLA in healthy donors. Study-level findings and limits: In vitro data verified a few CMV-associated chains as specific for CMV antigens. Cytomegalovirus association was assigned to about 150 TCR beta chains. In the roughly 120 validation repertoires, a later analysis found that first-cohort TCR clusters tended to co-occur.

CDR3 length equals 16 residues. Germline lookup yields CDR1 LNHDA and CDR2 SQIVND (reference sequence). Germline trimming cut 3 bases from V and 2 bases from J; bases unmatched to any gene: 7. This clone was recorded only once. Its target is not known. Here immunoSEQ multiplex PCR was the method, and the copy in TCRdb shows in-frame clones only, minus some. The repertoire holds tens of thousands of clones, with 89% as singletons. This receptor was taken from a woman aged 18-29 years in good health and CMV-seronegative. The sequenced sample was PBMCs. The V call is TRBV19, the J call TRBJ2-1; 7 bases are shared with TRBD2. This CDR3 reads CASSMRTSYAYNEQFF. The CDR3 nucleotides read TGTGCCAGTAGTATGAGGACTAGTTACGCCTACAATGAGCAGTTCTTC.